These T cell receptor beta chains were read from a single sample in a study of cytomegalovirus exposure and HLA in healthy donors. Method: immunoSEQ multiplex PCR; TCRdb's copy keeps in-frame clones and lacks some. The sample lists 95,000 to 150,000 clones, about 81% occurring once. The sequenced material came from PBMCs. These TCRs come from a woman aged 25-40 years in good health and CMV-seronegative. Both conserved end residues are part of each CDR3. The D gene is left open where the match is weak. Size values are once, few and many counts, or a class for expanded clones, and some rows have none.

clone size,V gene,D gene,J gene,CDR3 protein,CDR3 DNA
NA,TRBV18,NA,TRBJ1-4,CASSPPPEGEKLFF,TGTGCCAGCTCACCTCCACCGGAGGGTGAAAAACTGTTTTTT
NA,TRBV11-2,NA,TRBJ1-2,CASSPGRGKPLSNYGYTF,TGTGCCAGCAGCCCCGGTAGGGGAAAGCCGCTCTCTAACTATGGCTACACCTTC
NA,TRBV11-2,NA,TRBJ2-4,CASSLVGTASIQYF,TGTGCCAGCAGCTTAGTCGGGACTGCTAGCATTCAGTACTTC
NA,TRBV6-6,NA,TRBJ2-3,CATGGPADTQYF,TGTGCCACCGGAGGGCCGGCAGATACGCAGTATTTT
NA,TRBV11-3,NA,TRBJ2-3,CASSLGKGADTQYF,TGTGCCAGCAGCTTAGGGAAGGGGGCAGATACGCAGTATTTT
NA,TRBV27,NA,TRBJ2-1,CASSPIQGINEQFF,TGTGCCAGCAGTCCCATACAGGGAATCAATGAGCAGTTCTTC
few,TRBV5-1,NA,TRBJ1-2,CASSSDGNYGYTF,TGCGCCAGCAGCTCCGACGGGAACTATGGCTACACCTTC
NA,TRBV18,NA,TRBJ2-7,CASSPRSSYEQYF,TGTGCCAGCTCACCGCGTAGCTCCTACGAGCAGTACTTC
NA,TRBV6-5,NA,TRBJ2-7,CASSYTDRNREQYF,TGTGCCAGCAGTTACACCGACAGGAACCGGGAGCAGTACTTC
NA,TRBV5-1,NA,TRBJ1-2,CASSLEATPNYGYTF,TGCGCCAGCAGCTTGGAAGCTACCCCTAACTATGGCTACACCTTC
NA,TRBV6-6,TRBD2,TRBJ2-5,CASKVGGGLETQYF,TGTGCCAGCAAGGTTGGGGGAGGGCTAGAGACCCAGTACTTC
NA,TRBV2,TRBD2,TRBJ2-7,CASKVRGGPTYEQYF,TGTGCCAGCAAAGTTCGCGGGGGGCCAACCTACGAGCAGTACTTC
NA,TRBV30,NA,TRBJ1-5,CAWSPRRLYSNQPQHF,TGTGCCTGGAGTCCCCGAAGACTTTATAGCAATCAGCCCCAGCATTTT
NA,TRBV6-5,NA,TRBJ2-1,CASSSTGYSYNEQFF,TGTGCCAGCAGTTCGACAGGCTACTCCTACAATGAGCAGTTCTTC
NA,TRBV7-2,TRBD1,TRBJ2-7,CASSSGTVVYEQYF,TGTGCCAGCAGTTCCGGGACAGTAGTCTACGAGCAGTACTTC
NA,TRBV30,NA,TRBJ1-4,CAWSATRDYWEKLFF,TGTGCCTGGAGTGCTACCCGGGACTATTGGGAAAAACTGTTTTTT
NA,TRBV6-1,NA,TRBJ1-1,CASSEQGIKGDTEAFF,TGTGCCAGCAGTGAACAAGGGATAAAGGGGGACACTGAAGCTTTCTTT
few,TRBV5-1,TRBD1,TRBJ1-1,CASSSATGGNTEAFF,TGCGCCAGCAGCTCTGCCACAGGGGGGAACACTGAAGCTTTCTTT
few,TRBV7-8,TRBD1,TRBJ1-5,CASSSWDSYQPQHF,TGTGCCAGCAGCTCCTGGGACAGTTATCAGCCCCAGCATTTT
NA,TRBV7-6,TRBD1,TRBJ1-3,CASSLARDSPSGNTIYF,TGTGCCAGCAGCTTGGCCCGGGACAGCCCCTCTGGAAACACCATATATTTT
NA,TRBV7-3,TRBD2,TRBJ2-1,CASSLIPGGGADEQFF,TGTGCCAGCAGCTTAATTCCTGGCGGGGGGGCCGATGAGCAGTTCTTC
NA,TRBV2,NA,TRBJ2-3,CASSDGPYPDTQYF,TGTGCCAGCAGTGATGGGCCCTACCCAGATACGCAGTATTTT
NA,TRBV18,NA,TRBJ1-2,CASSPVPDSYGYTF,TGTGCCAGCTCACCTGTCCCTGACAGCTATGGCTACACCTTC
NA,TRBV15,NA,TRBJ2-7,CATSVRQAAYEQYF,TGTGCCACCAGCGTGAGACAGGCTGCCTACGAGCAGTACTTC
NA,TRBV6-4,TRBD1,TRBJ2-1,CASSDGTGGNEQFF,TGTGCCAGCAGTGACGGGACAGGGGGCAATGAGCAGTTCTTC
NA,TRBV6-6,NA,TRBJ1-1,CASSADRGSEAFF,TGTGCCAGCAGTGCGGACAGAGGGAGTGAAGCTTTCTTT
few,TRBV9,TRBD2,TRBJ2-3,CASSASGGSPGDTQYF,TGTGCCAGCAGCGCTAGCGGGGGGTCTCCCGGAGATACGCAGTATTTT
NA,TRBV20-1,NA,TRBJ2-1,CSARAHYEQFF,TGCAGTGCCCGAGCGCATTACGAGCAGTTCTTC
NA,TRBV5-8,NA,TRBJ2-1,CASSSDGRGYNEQFF,TGTGCCAGCAGCTCGGACGGCCGGGGATACAATGAGCAGTTCTTC
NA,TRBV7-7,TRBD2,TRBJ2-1,CASSSQLAGVNEQFF,TGTGCTAGCAGCTCCCAACTAGCGGGAGTCAATGAGCAGTTCTTC
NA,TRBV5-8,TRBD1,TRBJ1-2,CASSLVWAGGEGYYGYTF,TGTGCCAGCAGCTTGGTGTGGGCAGGGGGCGAGGGCTACTATGGCTACACCTTC
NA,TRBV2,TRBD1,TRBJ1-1,CASSEQYQGDTEAFF,TGTGCCAGCAGTGAACAATATCAGGGGGACACTGAAGCTTTCTTT
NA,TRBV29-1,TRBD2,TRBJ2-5,CSVARLAGVQETQYF,TGCAGCGTCGCAAGACTAGCGGGGGTTCAAGAGACCCAGTACTTC
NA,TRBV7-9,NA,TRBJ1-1,CASSFTSSEAFF,TGTGCCAGCAGCTTTACGAGTAGTGAAGCTTTCTTT
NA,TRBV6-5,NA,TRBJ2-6,CASGWANVLTF,TGTGCCTCCGGTTGGGCCAACGTCCTGACTTTC
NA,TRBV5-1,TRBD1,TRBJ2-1,CASSFGQGPYNEQFF,TGCGCCAGCAGCTTTGGACAGGGACCTTACAATGAGCAGTTCTTC
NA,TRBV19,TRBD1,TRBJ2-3,CASSPDRAARLVVSTDTQYF,TGTGCCAGTAGTCCGGACAGGGCCGCTAGACTAGTAGTTAGCACAGATACGCAGTATTTT
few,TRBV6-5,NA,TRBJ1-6,CASRYDDRLNSPLHF,TGTGCCAGCAGATACGATGACAGATTAAATTCACCCCTCCACTTT
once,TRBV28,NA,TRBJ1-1,CASTRRGHINTEAFF,TGTGCCAGCACCCGCAGAGGACACATCAACACTGAAGCTTTCTTT
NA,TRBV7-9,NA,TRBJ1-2,CASSYLGGMNYGYTF,TGTGCCAGCAGCTACCTTGGGGGCATGAACTATGGCTACACCTTC
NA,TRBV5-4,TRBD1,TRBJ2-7,CASSLGSRDSLFEQYF,TGTGCCAGCAGCTTGGGTTCCCGGGACAGCCTTTTCGAGCAGTACTTC
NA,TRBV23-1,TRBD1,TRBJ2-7,CASSQSRQGYEQYF,TGCGCCAGCAGTCAATCTCGACAGGGTTACGAGCAGTACTTC